This T cell receptor beta chain was sequenced in a study of identical twins. Every one of the donors was a healthy Caucasian. The V end lost 4 bases, the J end lost 6 bases, and 22 bases lay between the germline ends. Germline V gene sequence: CDR1 SNHLY, CDR2 FYNNEI. CDR3 size: 17 residues. MiXCR was run by TCRdb on the 5' RACE reads, yielding one entry per CDR3 protein. The data show under 350,000 distinct CDR3 sequences, roughly 10% seen once. These data were also filed under a second study, of yellow fever vaccine responses in identical twins. That report adds: Vaccine-induced T cell responses in twins were reportedly observed to appear partly convergent, partly personalized.

The chain combines TRBV2 with TRBJ2-1, with D possibly called TRBD1 or TRBD2 (6 bases each). Sequencing was done on a sample of CD8+ T cells sorted from blood. The clonotype was recovered from a woman aged 18-29 years in good health. CDR3 nucleotides: TGTGCCAGCAGTGTGCGGGATAAGGGGGTAATCGGCAATGAGCAGTTCTTC. Protein sequence: CASSVRDKGVIGNEQFF. Filled out from reference TRBV2 and TRBJ2-1, the complete variable domain reads EPEVTQTPSHQVTQMGQEVILRCVPISNHLYFYWYRQILGQKVEFLVSFYNNEISEKSEIFDDQFSVERPDGSNFTLKIRSTKLEDSAMYFCASSVRDKGVIGNEQFFGPGTRLTVL.